The present T cell receptor beta chain was sequenced within a study of early T cells in non-severe SARS-CoV-2 infection. TCRdb reprocessed the 5' RACE reads via MiXCR and lists one record per CDR3 protein. The table includes roughly 69,000 distinct CDR3 sequences, more than 7% detected once. Germline lookup yields CDR1 SGHNT and CDR2 YYREEE (reference sequence). This CDR3 has 13 amino acids. Trimming at V came to 3 bases and at J to 8 bases, leaving 6 bases not matched to a gene. Only a few counts were recorded for this clonotype. The sample in question was whole blood, obtained at baseline. This TCR was sampled from an adult who was a healthcare worker with PCR-confirmed SARS-CoV-2 infection or an uninfected control (not recorded which). The chain combines TRBV5-4 with TRBJ1-2; 8 bases match TRBD1. The CDR3 reads CASSSGQGRGYTF. The CDR3 DNA is TGTGCCAGCAGCTCCGGACAGGGCAGGGGCTACACCTTC.